This TCR beta chain appears in the sequencing data of a study of shared clonotypes between healthy human individuals. General study results and limits: The four-donor shared clonotypes exceeded non-shared clonotypes in generation probability, with non-shared ones scoring lower.

Notes on this clone: What it binds is unknown.

Germline V gene data show CDR1 as SGHTA and CDR2 as FQGNSA. The CDR3 sequence is 13 residues long. The V end was cut by 2 bases, the J end by 6 bases, with 11 bases between. Template for every sorted-subset replicate PCR totaled approximately 0.2 ug DNA, around 33,000 T cell genomes. Source study methods: Filtering differed for immunoSEQ, which gave only junction sequences without quality scores. This table comes from immunoSEQ multiplex PCR, and its TCRdb copy is limited to in-frame clones, with some not included. The DNA gave D and trimming, while V, J and clone size come from that table. The profile shows over a million clones, around 78% of them singletons.

The sequence was collected from a young man in good health. Some clones in this sample may be carry-over from other donors' samples. The sequenced sample was memory CD4+ T cells from PBMCs. The sample's subset: CD45RA-negative fraction. The rearrangement joins TRBV7-2 to TRBJ2-7, with D possibly called TRBD1 or TRBD2 (5 bases each). This chain's CDR3 is CASSLPWGTEQYF. In DNA form, the CDR3 reads TGTGCCAGCAGCTTACCTTGGGGGACCGAGCAGTACTTC.